This entry features one T cell receptor beta chain sequence. Original processing notes: Nucleated cell counts were estimated from reference gene primer amplification. The table came from immunoSEQ multiplex PCR; TCRdb's copy has only in-frame clones and leaves some out. D and trimming were read from the DNA, whereas the V and J calls and clone size are those reported in that table. The sample consists of 150,000 or so clones, 80% to 90% of them appearing once. The data are from a study of blood T cell repertoires in COVID-19. This CDR3 contains 16 residues. CDR1 and CDR2 (germline): LGHDT, YNNKEL (reference sequence). The V and J ends lost 2 bases and 8 bases, in that order; junction bases with no gene match: 12.

The chain employs TRBV3-1 (or the pseudogene TRBV3-2) and TRBJ2-4; TRBD2 agrees at 7 bases. The sequenced sample consisted of peripheral blood. The TCR originated in a human donor in a cohort sampled during active COVID-19. This chain's CDR3 is CASSQRSALAEDIQYF. CDR3 sequence (DNA): TGTGCCAGCAGCCAAAGGAGTGCCCTAGCGGAGGACATTCAGTACTTC.